Below are 3 T cell receptor beta chains sequenced from a single sample in a study of blood T cells in healthy people across ages. It was with a sample-barcoded 5' primer and a J-beta primer mix that a second PCR of about 6 to 12 cycles was run. Each CDR3 protein gets one entry after TCRdb re-called the 5' RACE reads with MiXCR. Of about 1,600,000 distinct CDR3 sequences listed, 42% are singletons. The sample was blood. The receptors here all came from a woman aged 18-29 years in good health.

This clonotype was detected only a few times. The gene calls are TRBV15 and TRBJ1-1; D is unresolved. The germline V gene encodes CDR1 LNHNV and CDR2 YYDKDF (reference sequence). CDR3 size: 16 residues. Trimming took off 0 bases at V and 5 bases at J, with 16 bases between the two ends. The CDR3, as DNA: TGTGCCACCAGCAGAGAGGGTCGGGGTAGAGAAACTGAAGCTTTCTTT. This sequence encodes CATSREGRGRETEAFF. Together with reference TRBV15 and TRBJ1-1, the CDR3 gives the full variable domain: DAMVIQNPRYQVTQFGKPVTLSCSQTLNHNVMYWYQQKSSQAPKLLFHYYDKDFNNEADTPDNFQSRRPNTSFCFLDIRSPGLGDTAMYLCATSREGRGRETEAFFGQGTRLTVV.

The table lists this clonotype with many counts. The chain joins TRBV2 to TRBJ1-2; 7 nucleotides align to TRBD1. Trimming took 8 bases from V and 5 from J; bases not matched to a gene: 5. CDR3 length equals 12 residues. Germline V gene sequence: CDR1 SNHLY, CDR2 FYNNEI. The CDR3 DNA reads TGTGCCAGCCGCAGGGGGGGTTATGGCTACACCTTC. Translation gives CASRRGGYGYTF.

The chain joins TRBV19 to TRBJ1-2; unclear D gene. The V end was cut by 3 bases, the J end by 3 bases, with 14 bases between. The CDR3 runs to 15 residues. Germline lookup yields CDR1 LNHDA and CDR2 SQIVND (reference sequence). CDR3 in amino acids: CASSIYGQADYGYTF. The CDR3 DNA reads TGTGCCAGTAGTATTTATGGCCAGGCCGACTATGGCTACACCTTC. The full variable domain, its missing parts supplied by reference TRBV19 and TRBJ1-2, is DGGITQSPKYLFRKEGQNVTLSCEQNLNHDAMYWYRQDPGQGLRLIYYSQIVNDFQKGDIAEGYSVSREKKESFPLTVTSAQKNPTAFYLCASSIYGQADYGYTFGSGTRLTVV.